This T cell receptor (beta chain) was sequenced in a study of blood T cell repertoires in COVID-19. TCRdb's table, derived via immunoSEQ multiplex PCR, lists solely in-frame clones and lacks some. The sample records about 58,000 clones, around 85% being singletons. Sequenced input: peripheral blood. The TCR was taken from a man aged 35 to 55 with active COVID-19.

Here the CDR3 reads CAISALGQGFERTGELFF. CDR3 in DNA: TGTGCCATCAGTGCCCTGGGACAGGGGTTTGAAAGGACCGGGGAGCTGTTTTTT. The genes are TRBV10-3 and TRBJ2-2, with 10 bases identical to TRBD1. Unmatched junction bases numbered 13, after V lost 4 bases and J lost 5 bases. This CDR3 comprises 18 residues. Germline CDR1 is ENHRY and CDR2 is SYGVKD.